The T cell receptor (beta chain) described here comes from a study of graft-versus-host responses after intestinal transplantation. Remarks on this clone: Its antigen is not known.

Generated by immunoSEQ multiplex PCR, the TCRdb table keeps only in-frame clones and is missing some. The sample contains around 71,000 clones, 85% to 95% of which appear only once. CDR1 is LNHDA, CDR2 SQIVND, per germline (reference sequence). Losses at the gene ends were 2 bases for V and 1 base for J; bases not matched to a gene: 6. The CDR3 is 16 amino acids. Source: unstimulated CD8+ T cells sorted from spleen or lymph node cells, taken before intestinal transplant. The receptor's source is a human donor who received an intestinal transplant. The rearrangement links TRBV19 to TRBJ1-2; 8 bases agree with TRBD1. CDR3 DNA sequence: TGTGCCAGTAGTATATCCCTCGGACAGGGTAACTATGGCTACACCTTC. Translated, it gives CASSISLGQGNYGYTF.